This TCR beta chain came from a study of neoadjuvant anti-PD-1 for oral cavity cancer. For the study at large: Patients without progression got a fourth dose around day 43.

Study-wide results and limits: Larger post-treatment preexisting tumor clones tracked with greater tumor shrinkage.

With 3 bases removed from V and 3 bases from J, the gap between germline ends came to 12 bases. Germline CDR1 SNHLY, CDR2 FYNNEI. This CDR3 has 14 residues. Most tumor samples had roughly 4.4 ug input DNA in two replicates. Assay: immunoSEQ multiplex PCR; the TCRdb copy retains only in-frame clones and omits some. Found here are more than 9,000 clones, roughly 67% of them singletons; the top ten hold approximately 8%. Time point defined: after neoadjuvant nivolumab, at surgical resection. These newly diagnosed stage II-IVA oral cavity squamous cell carcinoma patients had no prior systemic or radiation treatment. Comments on this clone: What it binds is not known.

The receptor's source is a person between 40 and 85 years old with oral cavity squamous cell carcinoma. Source: tumor tissue, taken after nivolumab (anti-PD-1) treatment. The chain uses TRBV2 and TRBJ2-7; D perhaps matches TRBD1 (6 bases). CDR3 residues: CASSEGRGVYEQYF. For the CDR3, the DNA is TGTGCCAGCAGTGAGGGCAGGGGAGTCTACGAGCAGTACTTC.